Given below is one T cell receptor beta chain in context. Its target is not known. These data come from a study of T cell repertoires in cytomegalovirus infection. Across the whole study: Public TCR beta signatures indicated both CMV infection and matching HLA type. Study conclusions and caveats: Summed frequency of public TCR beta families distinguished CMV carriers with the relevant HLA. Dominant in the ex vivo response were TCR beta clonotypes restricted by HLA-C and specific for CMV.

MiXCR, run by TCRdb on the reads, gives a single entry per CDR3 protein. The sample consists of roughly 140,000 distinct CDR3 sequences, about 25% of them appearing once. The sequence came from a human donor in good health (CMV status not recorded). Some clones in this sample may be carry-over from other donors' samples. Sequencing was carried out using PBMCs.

The CDR3 sequence is CAWIQTGESPQHF. The CDR3, as DNA: TGTGCCTGGATCCAGACAGGGGAGTCGCCCCAGCATTTT. The J gene is TRBJ1-5, the V gene TRBV30, with 8 bases that match TRBD1. CDR1 and CDR2 (germline): GTSNPN, SVGIG (reference sequence). The V gene end was trimmed by 4 bases and the J gene end by 9 bases; junction bases not matched to a gene: 8. The CDR3 totals 13 residues.